The 24 T cell receptor beta chains below all came from one sample that was sequenced in a study of vaccination effects on CD4 cells after COVID-19. Using viral peptide pools, the ViraFEST assay grew out antigen-specific CD4+ T cells prior to sequencing. Isolating CD4+ T cells followed around nine days of culture. Vaccinees lacked prior SARS-CoV-2 infection and tested negative for nucleocapsid antibodies. The antigens for these receptors are not known. Method: immunoSEQ multiplex PCR; TCRdb's copy keeps in-frame clones and lacks some. This table holds tens of thousands of clones, approximately 70% found once. Here the sequenced sample was CD4+ T cells from PBMCs cultured with SARS-CoV-2 spike peptides, taken before COVID-19 vaccination. The receptors derive from a human donor who received a COVID-19 vaccine.

In the case of this clone: One end of the junction varies from germline; a read error may be responsible. This chain links TRBV25-1 with TRBJ1-2; D is unclear. This CDR3 has 13 amino acids. Germline loops: CDR1 MGHDK, CDR2 SYGVNS. CDR3 DNA: TGTGCCAGCAGAACGGACGGGAACTATAGCTACACCTTC. Translated: CASRTDGNYSYTF.

V usage is TRBV7-9 and J usage is TRBJ2-3; D call uncertain. From germline, CDR1 is SEHNR and CDR2 FQNEAQ (reference sequence). V lost 0 bases to trimming and J lost 4 bases, with 11 bases between them. The length of the CDR3 is 15 residues. The CDR3 DNA reads as TGTGCCAGCAGCTTAGCGGGATTGATGTCAGATACGCAGTATTTT. Its protein is CASSLAGLMSDTQYF.

The chain joins TRBV30 to TRBJ2-3; no clear D gene. Trimming stripped 3 bases from V and 0 bases from J, with 10 bases between. Germline V gene data show CDR1 as GTSNPN and CDR2 as SVGIG (reference sequence). The CDR3 length is 14 residues. CDR3 nucleotide sequence: TGTGCCTGGAGGCGCATTCCTAGCACAGATACGCAGTATTTT. Protein sequence: CAWRRIPSTDTQYF.

The genes are TRBV3-1 (or the pseudogene TRBV3-2) and TRBJ1-1; a possible D gene is TRBD1 (5 bases). In germline, CDR1 is LGHDT, CDR2 YNNKEL (reference sequence). CDR3 length: 15 amino acids. V gave up 2 bases and J gave up 4 bases, with 14 bases separating them. Here the CDR3 reads CASSQSGAKSTEAFF. CDR3 DNA sequence: TGTGCCAGCAGCCAATCCGGGGCCAAGAGCACTGAAGCTTTCTTT.

The genes are TRBV6-5 and TRBJ1-1; a possible D gene is TRBD1 (5 bases). In germline, CDR1 is MNHEY, CDR2 SVGAGI. CDR3 length: 16 amino acids. Between the trimmed V and J ends, which lost 2 bases and 5 bases, there was a span of 18 bases. CDR3 sequence reads: CASSYPRPTGLTEAFF. The CDR3 coding sequence is TGTGCCAGCAGTTACCCCAGACCCACGGGACTTACTGAAGCTTTCTTT.

The chain combines TRBV28 with TRBJ2-7; no clear D gene. This CDR3 comprises 15 residues. V shed 5 bases and J shed 1 base, with 15 bases lying between them. The germline V gene has CDR1 MDHEN and CDR2 SYDVKM. The CDR3 DNA reads TGTGCCAGCAGTCCTCCCCCAGCAAATTCCTACGAGCAGTACTTC. This translates into CASSPPPANSYEQYF.

This chain joins TRBV5-8 and TRBJ1-2, with 7 bases that match TRBD1. The V segment lost 5 bases and the J segment 4 bases; nucleotides outside the gene matches: 8. Germline CDR1 SGHTS, CDR2 YDEGEE. This CDR3 comprises 14 residues. The CDR3 loop reads CASRAGTEAYGYTF. DNA of the CDR3: TGTGCCAGCAGGGCCGGGACAGAGGCCTATGGCTACACCTTC.

The chain employs TRBV15 and TRBJ1-5, with D possibly matching TRBD1 (5 bases). Germline V gives CDR1 LNHNV, CDR2 YYDKDF (reference sequence). The CDR3 covers 17 residues. V lost 3 bases and J lost 2, with 17 bases in between. The DNA for the CDR3 is TGTGCCACCAGCAGGGGGGAACCCACCTATGGCAATCAGCCCCAGCATTTT. Residues: CATSRGEPTYGNQPQHF.

The CDR3 sequence: CASSQPSGVTSYGYTF. CDR3 coding DNA: TGTGCCAGCAGCCAACCGTCAGGAGTTACGAGCTATGGCTACACCTTC. This rearrangement joins TRBV3-1 (or the pseudogene TRBV3-2) to TRBJ1-2; D is ambiguous. V dropped 2 bases and J dropped 4 bases, with 17 bases sitting between them. Germline CDR1 and CDR2: LGHDT and YNNKEL (reference sequence). CDR3 size: 16 residues.

V and J are TRBV14 and TRBJ1-2, with D unclear. Trimming took 0 bases from V and 2 from J, leaving 4 bases between them. Per germline, CDR1 SGHDN and CDR2 FVKESK. The CDR3 loop spans 13 amino acids. The CDR3 DNA follows: TGTGCCAGCAGCCAAGACACCAACTATGGCTACACCTTC. Protein sequence: CASSQDTNYGYTF. The full variable domain, in which reference TRBV14 and TRBJ1-2 provide the parts outside the CDR3, is EAGVTQFPSHSVIEKGQTVTLRCDPISGHDNLYWYRRVMGKEIKFLLHFVKESKQDESGMPNNRFLAERTGGTYSTLKVQPAELEDSGVYFCASSQDTNYGYTFGSGTRLTVV.

This chain links TRBV4-1 with TRBJ2-3; the D is unclear. The CDR3 contains 13 residues. Per germline, CDR1 MGHRA and CDR2 YSYEKL. V was pared by 2 bases and J by 4 bases, with 7 bases between. The CDR3 reads CASSQPGADTQYF. CDR3 nucleotide sequence: TGCGCCAGCAGCCAACCAGGAGCAGATACGCAGTATTTT.

V usage is TRBV6-6 and J usage is TRBJ2-7; 13 bases agree with TRBD2. This CDR3 spans 16 amino acids. J lost 5 bases, V lost 4 bases, and 8 bases had no gene match. From germline, CDR1 is MNHNY and CDR2 SVGAGI (reference sequence). CDR3 residues: CASSSRTSGRSHEQYF. The CDR3 DNA reads as TGTGCCAGCAGTTCTAGGACTAGCGGGAGATCTCACGAGCAGTACTTC.

The chain links TRBV5-1 to TRBJ2-7; 12 bases map to TRBD2. Germline lookup yields CDR1 SGHRS and CDR2 YFSETQ. Unmatched junction bases numbered 4, after V lost 3 bases and J lost 0 bases. The length of the CDR3 is 16 residues. CDR3 DNA sequence: TGCGCCAGCAGCTGGACTAGCGGGGTAAGCTCCTACGAGCAGTACTTC. It yields the protein CASSWTSGVSSYEQYF. Full variable domain (missing parts from reference TRBV5-1 and TRBJ2-7): KAGVTQTPRYLIKTRGQQVTLSCSPISGHRSVSWYQQTPGQGLQFLFEYFSETQRNKGNFPGRFSGRQFSNSRSEMNVSTLELGDSALYLCASSWTSGVSSYEQYFGPGTRLTVT.

This clone appeared a few times. The chain uses TRBV9 and TRBJ2-5, with TRBD1 identical over 8 bases. Germline V lookup: CDR1 SGDLS, CDR2 YYNGEE. This CDR3 is 15 amino acids long. Germline trimming cut 3 bases from V and 5 bases from J; bases unmatched to any gene: 9. Here the CDR3 reads CASSASGQVIETQYF. The CDR3 bases are TGTGCCAGCAGCGCATCGGGACAGGTGATTGAGACCCAGTACTTC.

The chain has TRBV20-1 and TRBJ2-1; 9 bases match TRBD2. The CDR3 extends over 15 amino acids. V lost 3 bases and J lost 1; bases outside the gene matches: 4. CDR1 is DFQATT, CDR2 SNEGSKA, per germline (reference sequence). The CDR3 protein is CSASRLAGSYNEQFF. The CDR3 DNA sequence: TGCAGTGCTAGTCGGCTAGCGGGGTCCTACAATGAGCAGTTCTTC.

This clone was seen a few times. The J gene is TRBJ1-5, the V gene TRBV2; a weak D match, TRBD1 (6 bases). CDR3 length equals 15 residues. Germline V lookup: CDR1 SNHLY, CDR2 FYNNEI. Trimming left V 5 bases short and J 4 bases short, with 15 bases between. CDR3 DNA: TGTGCCAGCAGTCGGGGGCAGGGGTTTAATCAGCCCCAGCATTTT. Translation: CASSRGQGFNQPQHF.

The chain links TRBV20-1 to TRBJ1-6; D is ambiguous. The CDR3 covers 14 residues. The germline V gene has CDR1 DFQATT and CDR2 SNEGSKA (reference sequence). V was clipped by 3 bases and J by 1 base, with 7 bases between them. DNA of the CDR3: TGCAGTGCTAGTTCCATATCCTATAATTCACCCCTCCACTTT. This codes for CSASSISYNSPLHF.

This chain joins TRBV2 and TRBJ2-7, with 7 positions matching TRBD2. Germline values: CDR1 SNHLY, CDR2 FYNNEI. This CDR3 region has 15 residues. V lost 7 bases to trimming and J lost 3 bases; unmatched junction nucleotides: 12. Here the CDR3 DNA reads TGTGCCAGCACCTTGGGGGGGAGGGGATTCTACGAGCAGTACTTC. Its protein is CASTLGGRGFYEQYF.

This chain links TRBV20-1 with TRBJ2-7; TRBD2 matches 11 bases. The CDR3 loop spans 14 amino acids. With 3 bases clipped from V and 2 bases from J, the junction kept 3 bases outside the gene matches. Germline values: CDR1 DFQATT, CDR2 SNEGSKA (reference sequence). CDR3 region: CSASLTSGTYEQYF. DNA of the CDR3: TGCAGTGCTAGTCTGACTAGCGGGACCTACGAGCAGTACTTC.

This clone was detected only once. V gene TRBV19 combines with J gene TRBJ1-2, with 9 bases identical to TRBD1. Germline trimming cut 1 base from V and 4 bases from J; bases unmatched to any gene: 4. The germline CDR1 and CDR2 sequences are LNHDA and SQIVND (reference sequence). CDR3 length: 15 amino acids. Here the CDR3 reads CASSIGTGAPYGYTF. In DNA form, the CDR3 reads TGTGCCAGTAGTATAGGGACAGGGGCCCCCTATGGCTACACCTTC.

This rearrangement joins TRBV6-1 to TRBJ1-2, with 7 nucleotides matching TRBD1. The V gene end was trimmed by 3 bases and the J gene end by 4 bases; junction bases not matched to a gene: 8. This CDR3 comprises 15 residues. Germline V gene lookup returns CDR1 MNHNS and CDR2 SASEGT. As DNA, the CDR3 is TGTGCCAGCAGTGATAGGTCGACAGGGCTCTATGGCTACACCTTC. The encoded protein is CASSDRSTGLYGYTF.

This chain links TRBV11-3 with TRBJ2-1, with D perhaps TRBD2 (5 bases). The CDR3 spans 16 residues. The V end was cut by 4 bases, the J end by 8 bases, with 21 bases between. Germline CDR1 reads SGHNT; CDR2 reads YENEEA. Here the CDR3 reads CASSSFSSRTLDEQFF. The CDR3 bases are TGTGCCAGCAGCTCCTTTTCTAGCAGAACGCTGGATGAGCAGTTCTTC. Based on the CDR3 plus reference TRBV11-3 and TRBJ2-1, the full variable domain is EAGVVQSPRYKIIEKKQPVAFWCNPISGHNTLYWYLQNLGQGPELLIRYENEEAVDDSQLPKDRFSAERLKGVDSTLKIQPAELGDSAVYLCASSSFSSRTLDEQFFGPGTRLTVL.

V gene TRBV5-1 combines with J gene TRBJ2-7; TRBD1 aligns across 9 bases. Germline assignment: CDR1 SGHRS and CDR2 YFSETQ. This CDR3 comprises 14 residues. J lost 6 bases, V lost 2 bases, and 6 bases had no gene match. CDR3 amino acids: CASSFGTGSGEQYF. CDR3 bases: TGCGCCAGCAGCTTCGGGACAGGGTCGGGCGAGCAGTACTTC.

The chain recombines TRBV6-5 with TRBJ1-5; 8 bases line up with TRBD1. V shed 7 bases, J shed 6 bases, and the junction held 11 bases outside the gene matches. The CDR3 has 15 amino acids. Germline V gene sequence: CDR1 MNHEY, CDR2 SVGAGI. The CDR3 region has the DNA TGTGCCAGCACTCCTTCTCAGGGGACAGGTCAGCCCCAGCATTTT. This codes for CASTPSQGTGQPQHF.